This entry describes one T cell receptor (beta chain). Its specificity is not known. This CDR3 is 12 amino acids long. Trimming removed 3 bases at V and 6 bases at J, with 8 bases between. CDR1 is SGHVS and CDR2 is FQNEAQ in the germline V gene. These data originate in a study of cytomegalovirus exposure and HLA in healthy donors. The PCR had 60 Vbeta and 13 Jbeta primers. The protocol was immunoSEQ multiplex PCR, while the TCRdb copy is restricted to in-frame clones and leaves out a portion. Of about 130,000 clones listed, around 70% are singletons. Study-level results: TCR beta sequences reportedly predicted most subjects' HLA-A and HLA-B alleles accurately. The records held CMV serostatus as the only immune exposure information. Later analysis demonstrated an association between a missense DCLRE1C variant and TCR beta V- and J-gene trimming. Later, an analysis found that common viral pathogens appeared to be linked with several of the most significant clusters.

This TCR was recovered from a man aged 25-45 years in good health and CMV-seronegative. The source material was PBMCs. The chain carries TRBV7-8 and TRBJ1-2; D is unclear. This chain's CDR3 is CASSFAGDGYTF. CDR3 nucleotides: TGTGCCAGCAGCTTCGCGGGAGATGGCTACACCTTC.